Each of the 5 T cell receptor beta chains below was sequenced from the same sample in a study of cytomegalovirus exposure and HLA in healthy donors (dated by TCRdb to 2017 to 2019). The library relied on the immunoSEQ multiplex PCR assay. For the multiplex PCR, a mixture combining 60 forward primers for TCR Vbeta segments and 13 reverse primers for TCR Jbeta segments was used. This is the immuneACCESS table as TCRdb keeps it, with only in-frame sequences that have V and J called. A part of the clones is gone; compared with another copy, unresolved V genes explain less than half, and the rest is unexplained. This sample comprises some 120,000 clones, roughly 85% of them detected only once. 22% of the sample rests with the top ten. The sequencing sample was made of PBMCs. Receptor source: a young man in good health and CMV-seropositive.

This clone was seen more than once but under ten times. This chain connects TRBV5-1 to TRBJ2-1; 7 bases map to TRBD1. The V gene end was trimmed by 0 bases and the J gene end by 5 bases; junction bases not matched to a gene: 2. The germline V gene has CDR1 SGHRS and CDR2 YFSETQ. This CDR3 contains 14 residues. Here the CDR3 reads CASSLGDSHNEQFF. The CDR3 DNA sequence: TGCGCCAGCAGCTTGGGGGACAGCCACAATGAGCAGTTCTTC.

This clone was picked up one time. The genes are TRBV19 and TRBJ1-3; D remains ambiguous. From germline, CDR1 is LNHDA and CDR2 SQIVND (reference sequence). Trimming removed 3 bases at V and 5 bases at J, with 5 bases between. The CDR3 extends over 12 amino acids. The CDR3 protein is CASSIRRNTIYF. The CDR3 DNA sequence: TGTGCCAGTAGTATCAGGAGAAACACCATATATTTT.

V gene TRBV5-1 combines with J gene TRBJ2-3; a possible D gene is TRBD2 (6 bases). The CDR3 loop spans 15 amino acids. Trimming took off 3 bases at V and 0 bases at J, with 11 bases between the two ends. Germline CDR1 is SGHRS and CDR2 is YFSETQ. CDR3 nucleotides: TGCGCCAGCAGCTCAGGAGGGACTAGCACAGATACGCAGTATTTT. It translates to CASSSGGTSTDTQYF.

V usage is TRBV6-6 and J usage is TRBJ2-7; 8 bases are a match to TRBD1. Trimming removed 5 bases from V and 6 bases from J; junction bases left unmatched: 3. CDR3 length: 12 residues. Germline lookup yields CDR1 MNHNY and CDR2 SVGAGI (reference sequence). The CDR3 is CASSPTGGEQYV. CDR3 coding DNA: TGTGCCAGCAGTCCAACAGGGGGCGAGCAGTACGTC.

This clone turned up a few times. The same CDR3 can be traced to other DNA sequences in this sample. CDR3 sequence reads: CASSEGQGSSYEQYF. The CDR3, as DNA: TGTGCCAGCAGCGAGGGACAGGGAAGCTCCTACGAGCAGTACTTC. The chain couples TRBV9 to TRBJ2-7; 9 nucleotides agree with TRBD1. V trimming: 3 bases; J trimming: 0 bases; junction bases outside the gene matches: 4. Per germline, CDR1 SGDLS and CDR2 YYNGEE. This CDR3 has 15 residues.